Listed below are T cell receptor beta chains from one sample, sequenced in a study of blood T cell repertoires in COVID-19. Sequencing was performed with immunoSEQ multiplex PCR; in TCRdb, only in-frame clones are kept and a portion is missing. The table includes approximately 230,000 clones, 70% to 90% detected once. The specimen sequenced was peripheral blood. All receptors come from a young man with active or convalescent COVID-19. Both conserved end residues are part of each CDR3. The order of the fields is J gene, clone size, D gene, V gene, CDR3 protein, CDR3 DNA. D genes are given only for firm matches. Size values are once, few and many counts, or a class for expanded clones, and some rows have none.

>TRBJ2-3|-|TRBD1|TRBV6-5
CASSYSGGQATQYF
TGTGCCAGCAGTTACTCTGGGGGACAGGCTACGCAGTATTTT
>TRBJ2-5|-|TRBD1|TRBV4-1
CASSQEQGMRKTQYF
TGCGCCAGCAGCCAAGAACAGGGGATGCGAAAGACCCAGTACTTC
>TRBJ2-7|-|TRBD2|TRBV10-3
CAIQPGGGVGSYEQYF
TGTGCCATCCAACCCGGGGGGGGCGTCGGCTCCTACGAGCAGTACTTC
>TRBJ2-7|-|TRBD2|TRBV28
CASSLAELSGRVNEQYF
TGTGCCAGCAGTTTAGCAGAGCTTAGCGGGAGGGTTAACGAGCAGTACTTC
>TRBJ1-1|-|-|TRBV5-4
CASSLGGQSLDTEAFF
TGTGCCAGCAGCCTCGGTGGACAGTCCCTCGACACTGAAGCTTTCTTT
>TRBJ1-1|once|-|TRBV20-1
CSASKTAENTEAFF
TGCAGTGCTAGTAAGACTGCGGAGAACACTGAAGCTTTCTTT
>TRBJ2-1|-|TRBD2|TRBV7-7
CASSRGLAGPNEQFF
TGTGCTAGCAGCCGAGGACTAGCGGGACCGAATGAGCAGTTCTTC
>TRBJ1-5|-|-|TRBV7-2
CASSLEWGDNQPQHF
TGTGCCAGCAGCTTAGAATGGGGAGACAATCAGCCCCAGCATTTT
>TRBJ1-2|-|-|TRBV18
CASSPLGGYGYTF
TGTGCCAGCTCACCACTTGGCGGGTATGGCTACACCTTC
>TRBJ2-2|-|-|TRBV9
CASSASSGRPGELFF
TGTGCCAGCAGCGCCTCCTCAGGGAGGCCCGGGGAGCTGTTTTTT
>TRBJ2-7|once|TRBD2|TRBV25-1
CASSEYRGGRADEQYF
TGTGCCAGCAGTGAATATAGGGGCGGGAGGGCCGACGAGCAGTACTTC
>TRBJ1-5|once|-|TRBV11-2
CASSLGPGIQPQHF
TGTGCCAGCAGCTTAGGTCCGGGAATTCAGCCCCAGCATTTT
>TRBJ2-7|-|TRBD2|TRBV19
CASSPGTSGYEQYF
TGTGCCAGTTCACCCGGGACTAGCGGGTACGAGCAGTACTTC
>TRBJ1-1|-|-|TRBV4-3
CASSQDIARAMATEAFF
TGCGCCAGCAGCCAAGATATTGCGAGGGCTATGGCCACTGAAGCTTTCTTT
>TRBJ2-3|-|TRBD2|TRBV5-6
CASSHGTRTYTDTQYF
TGTGCCAGCAGCCACGGGACTAGAACATACACAGATACGCAGTATTTT
>TRBJ1-1|-|TRBD1|TRBV27
CASSPRPGQGVSEAFF
TGTGCCAGCAGTCCACGACCGGGCCAGGGGGTCTCTGAAGCTTTCTTT
>TRBJ1-1|-|-|TRBV28
CASSPPTGSTEAFF
TGTGCCAGCAGCCCCCCGACCGGGAGCACTGAAGCTTTCTTT
>TRBJ2-1|-|TRBD2|TRBV6-2/TRBV6-3
CASSSKAREGQWWYYNEQFF
TGTGCCAGCAGTTCCAAGGCGCGGGAGGGACAGTGGTGGTACTACAATGAGCAGTTCTTC
>TRBJ2-5|-|TRBD2|TRBV24-1
CATSDPRGTSGGEETQYF
TGTGCCACCAGTGATCCCAGGGGTACTAGCGGAGGGGAAGAGACCCAGTACTTC
>TRBJ1-5|once|-|TRBV6-2/TRBV6-3
CASSPTQGLTSSNQPQHF
TGTGCCAGCAGCCCTACTCAGGGACTTACGAGTAGCAATCAGCCCCAGCATTTT
>TRBJ2-5|once|-|TRBV28
CASRSPVQETQYF
TGTGCCAGCAGGTCCCCTGTGCAAGAGACCCAGTACTTC
>TRBJ1-2|-|-|TRBV18
CASSSRRGDGYTF
TGTGCCAGCTCATCACGCCGGGGGGATGGCTACACCTTC
>TRBJ2-3|-|-|TRBV3-1/TRBV3-2
CASSQERHHTQYF
TGTGCCAGCAGCCAAGAAAGACATCATACGCAGTATTTT
>TRBJ2-7|few|-|TRBV5-1
CASSRTVGSYEQYF
TGCGCCAGCAGTCGGACAGTGGGCTCCTACGAGCAGTACTTC
>TRBJ2-7|-|TRBD2|TRBV7-9
CASSAGVNTYEQYF
TGTGCCAGCAGCGCGGGAGTAAATACCTACGAGCAGTACTTC
>TRBJ1-1|-|TRBD1|TRBV9
CASSAQGAVDTEAFF
TGTGCCAGCAGCGCCCAGGGGGCGGTTGACACTGAAGCTTTCTTT
>TRBJ1-4|-|-|TRBV27
CASKLTPAEDEKLFF
TGTGCCAGCAAGCTGACACCTGCGGAGGATGAAAAACTGTTTTTT
>TRBJ1-3|-|TRBD1|TRBV9
CASSYGTDAGNTIYF
TGTGCCAGCAGCTACGGGACAGACGCTGGAAACACCATATATTTT
>TRBJ1-6|-|-|TRBV9
CASSVGGIHNSPLHF
TGTGCCAGCAGCGTAGGAGGGATTCATAATTCACCCCTCCACTTT
>TRBJ2-3|-|-|TRBV3-1/TRBV3-2
CASSSRGGISTDTQYF
TGTGCCAGCAGCTCGCGAGGGGGTATTAGCACAGATACGCAGTATTTT
>TRBJ1-2|few|-|TRBV29-1
CSVEVRRGNYGYTF
TGCAGCGTTGAAGTGAGACGGGGGAACTATGGCTACACCTTC
>TRBJ2-5|-|-|TRBV29-1
CSVNKRETQYF
TGCAGCGTCAACAAGCGAGAGACCCAGTACTTC
>TRBJ2-3|once|TRBD2|TRBV19
CASTDRGLAGRPGTDTQYF
TGTGCCAGTACTGACAGGGGACTAGCGGGAAGGCCCGGCACAGATACGCAGTATTTT
>TRBJ2-7|-|-|TRBV11-2
CASSLGFGGSYPYEQYF
TGTGCCAGCAGCTTAGGATTTGGGGGGAGCTACCCCTACGAGCAGTACTTC
>TRBJ1-1|-|-|TRBV6-5
CASTWARGTEAFF
TGTGCCAGCACCTGGGCTAGGGGCACTGAAGCTTTCTTT
>TRBJ1-5|-|-|TRBV6-5
CATASGQPQHF
TGTGCCACCGCATCGGGTCAGCCCCAGCATTTT
>TRBJ2-7|-|-|TRBV19
CASSKRDFSSYEQYF
TGTGCCAGTAGTAAGAGGGACTTTAGCTCCTACGAGCAGTACTTC
>TRBJ2-7|-|TRBD1|TRBV7-2
CASNSRQGYEQYF
TGTGCCAGCAACTCGCGACAGGGCTACGAGCAGTACTTC
>TRBJ2-1|-|TRBD2|TRBV6-2/TRBV6-3
CASSYPGLAASNEQFF
TGTGCCAGCAGTTACCCGGGACTAGCGGCCTCCAATGAGCAGTTCTTC
>TRBJ1-1|-|-|TRBV5-4
CASSLSEATEAFF
TGTGCCAGCAGCTTATCTGAGGCCACTGAAGCTTTCTTT
>TRBJ1-6|-|TRBD1|TRBV11-2
CASSPQTGRNSPLHF
TGTGCCAGCAGCCCCCAGACAGGGAGGAATTCACCCCTCCACTTT
>TRBJ2-1|few|-|TRBV3-1/TRBV3-2
CASSAGPFYNEQFF
TGTGCCAGCAGCGCGGGCCCTTTCTACAATGAGCAGTTCTTC
>TRBJ1-1|-|-|TRBV6-5
CASSYDRNTEAFF
TGTGCCAGCAGTTACGACAGGAACACTGAAGCTTTCTTT
>TRBJ1-3|few|-|TRBV11-2
CASSQGDSGNTIYF
TGTGCCAGCAGCCAAGGGGACTCTGGAAACACCATATATTTT
>TRBJ2-5|-|TRBD2|TRBV3-1/TRBV3-2
CASSQAPPGLAGGPRETQYF
TGTGCCAGCAGCCAAGCTCCTCCGGGACTAGCGGGAGGGCCTAGGGAGACCCAGTACTTC
>TRBJ2-2|-|-|TRBV10-3
CAIGGGGGELFF
TGTGCCATCGGTGGAGGAGGCGGGGAGCTGTTTTTT
>TRBJ2-5|-|-|TRBV2
CATTRDNSQETQYF
TGTGCCACCACTCGGGACAACTCCCAAGAGACCCAGTACTTC
>TRBJ1-5|-|TRBD1|TRBV6-6
CASSYQTGYQPQHF
TGTGCCAGCAGTTACCAGACAGGGTACCAGCCCCAGCATTTT
>TRBJ1-5|-|TRBD1|TRBV19
CASGDRGYNQPQHF
TGTGCCAGTGGGGACAGGGGGTACAATCAGCCCCAGCATTTT
>TRBJ2-5|-|TRBD1|TRBV6-6
CASKEDRGRETQYF
TGTGCCAGCAAAGAGGACAGGGGAAGGGAGACCCAGTACTTC
>TRBJ1-1|-|TRBD1|TRBV11-2
CASSTEGQIVNTEAFF
TGTGCCAGCAGCACCGAGGGACAGATAGTGAACACTGAAGCTTTCTTT
>TRBJ1-4|once|-|TRBV27
CASSSSPAQGWEKLFF
TGTGCCAGCAGTTCGTCCCCAGCACAGGGATGGGAAAAACTGTTTTTT
>TRBJ1-2|few|TRBD1|TRBV4-2
CASSQLGGGGSSSGYTF
TGTGCCAGCAGCCAGCTAGGCGGAGGGGGCAGTTCCTCTGGCTACACCTTC
>TRBJ2-2|-|-|TRBV24-1
CATSDLRQQNTGELFF
TGTGCCACCAGTGATTTAAGACAGCAGAACACCGGGGAGCTGTTTTTT
>TRBJ2-7|-|TRBD2|TRBV9
CASSVELAGHEQYF
TGTGCCAGCAGCGTAGAACTAGCGGGACATGAGCAGTACTTC